The TCR beta chain under discussion was sequenced for a study of OX40 agonist ivuxolimab in advanced cancers. Germline-derived CDR1 and CDR2 are SGHAT and FQDESV (reference sequence). The V end lost 5 bases, the J end lost 1 base, and 4 bases lay between the germline ends. The CDR3 runs 12 residues. Here immunoSEQ multiplex PCR was the method, and the copy in TCRdb shows in-frame clones only, minus some. Seen here are roughly 64,000 clones, around 88% observed once, and the top ten hold 0.76%. Study outcomes and limitations: In the 0.1 to 3.0 mg/kg range, CD4+ and CD8+ blood T cells had expanded clonally by week 6.

Concerning this clone itself: The antigen is undetermined.

The gene calls are TRBV11-1 and TRBJ2-3; D unresolved. This clonotype was sampled from an adult with an advanced solid tumor such as melanoma, head and neck, liver or kidney cancer. Sequenced here: CD4+ or CD8+ T cells sorted from blood, sampled in a trial of the OX40 agonist ivuxolimab. This CDR3 reads CASSGRTDTQYF. The CDR3 region has the DNA TGTGCCAGCAGCGGACGCACAGATACGCAGTATTTT.